The clone carrying this T cell receptor (beta chain) has a handful of counts. The data were obtained in a study of blood T cells in healthy people across ages. It was with a sample-barcoded 5' primer and a J-beta primer mix that a second PCR of roughly 6 to 12 cycles was run. One entry per CDR3 protein results from TCRdb running MiXCR on the 5' RACE reads. The sample consists of about 1 million distinct CDR3 sequences, less than 50% of them appearing once. V was pared by 3 bases and J by 4 bases, with 9 bases of the junction left unmatched. This CDR3 has 15 amino acids. Germline loops: CDR1 SEHNR, CDR2 FQNEAQ (reference sequence).

Sequencing was performed on blood. V is TRBV7-9 and J is TRBJ2-7, with 7 bases lining up with TRBD1. The clonotype was recovered from a woman aged 60 to 75 in good health. The CDR3 region has the DNA TGTGCCAGCAGCTTGGTACAGGGGAGAAATTACGAGCAGTACTTC. Its translation is CASSLVQGRNYEQYF.